A selection of T cell receptor beta chains follows, all from one sample in a study of T cells in Graves' hyperthyroidism and ophthalmopathy. MiXCR was run by TCRdb on the multiplex PCR reads, yielding one entry per CDR3 protein. The table lists about 640,000 distinct CDR3 sequences, roughly 15% of them singletons. The specimen was blood. The receptors stem from a woman between 45 and 60 years old with Graves' ophthalmopathy. Each CDR3 is given with its conserved first and last residue. The order of the fields is V gene, clone size, CDR3 length, D gene, J gene, CDR3 DNA, CDR3 protein. D genes are given only for firm matches. Clone size is given for some rows only: seen once, a few or many times, or a class if the clone is expanded.

TRBV5-1	many	13	.	TRBJ1-1	TGCGCCAGCAGCTGGACAGAAGGGACTGAAGCTTTCTTT	CASSWTEGTEAFF
TRBV12-3/TRBV12-4	many	14	TRBD1	TRBJ2-1	TGTGCCAGCAGTTTAACGGGACAGTTCGATGAGCAGTTCTTC	CASSLTGQFDEQFF
TRBV27	many	13	.	TRBJ2-1	TGTGCCAGCAGTCCTCATCGCGGTCATGAGCAGTTCTTC	CASSPHRGHEQFF
TRBV20-1	.	14	.	TRBJ1-4	TGCAGTGCTATCGAACCTCCAACTAATGAAAGACTGTTTTTT	CSAIEPPTNERLFF
TRBV4-3	many	16	.	TRBJ2-1	TGCGCCAGCAGCCAAGAAAACAGGGAGGTCTACAATGAGCAGTTCTTC	CASSQENREVYNEQFF
TRBV3-1	many	10	.	TRBJ1-5	TGTGCCACCTCCCTTTTGTCCCAGCATTTT	CATSLLSQHF
TRBV2	many	17	TRBD2	TRBJ2-1	TGTGCCAGCAGGGGACCCCAACTAGCGGAAGGTCAGAATGAGCAGTTCTTC	CASRGPQLAEGQNEQFF
TRBV10-3	many	14	.	TRBJ2-3	TGTGCCTCCCGGGTCCTAGGTGTAACAGATACGCAGTATTTT	CASRVLGVTDTQYF
TRBV5-1	.	15	.	TRBJ2-5	TGCGCCAGCAGCTTTAGCCCCGGGACCCAAGAGACCCAGTACTTC	CASSFSPGTQETQYF
TRBV5-1	many	16	.	TRBJ2-3	TGCGCCAGCAGCTTGGGGTCGACAGCGATTACAGATACGCAGTATTTT	CASSLGSTAITDTQYF
TRBV20-1	few	16	TRBD2	TRBJ2-7	TGCAGTGCTGGGGGACTAGCGGGAGGCTTCCCCTACGAGCAGTACTTC	CSAGGLAGGFPYEQYF
TRBV12-3/TRBV12-4	many	14	TRBD1	TRBJ1-5	TGTGCCAGCAGTTCACAGGGGAATCATCAGCCCCAGCATTTT	CASSSQGNHQPQHF
TRBV24-1	.	13	.	TRBJ2-7	TGTGCCGCCAGTGATCCGACAGGACACGAGCAGTACTTC	CAASDPTGHEQYF
TRBV7-2	many	14	.	TRBJ2-7	TGTGCCAGCAGCCTCCCGGGCCTCCCCAACGAGCAGTACTTC	CASSLPGLPNEQYF
TRBV4-2	many	12	.	TRBJ2-7	TGTGCCAGCAGCCAAGACGCGGGGGAGCAGTACTTC	CASSQDAGEQYF
TRBV20-1	.	12	.	TRBJ1-2	TGCAGTGCTAGAATAGGTGGCTATGGCTACACCTTC	CSARIGGYGYTF
TRBV29-1	many	13	.	TRBJ2-3	TGCAGCGTTGACGCAGACGTCTCAGATACGCAGTATTTT	CSVDADVSDTQYF
TRBV7-2	few	15	.	TRBJ1-2	TGTGCCAGCAGCTTAAGAAAAGGGCGGGCCCATGGCTACACCTTC	CASSLRKGRAHGYTF
TRBV3-1	many	12	.	TRBJ2-7	TGTGCCAGCAGCCGAACCACTACCGAGCAGTACTTC	CASSRTTTEQYF
TRBV9	few	13	TRBD2	TRBJ2-1	TGTGCCAGTGGGACGGGAGGTTACAATGAGCAGTTCTTC	CASGTGGYNEQFF
TRBV20-1	.	13	.	TRBJ2-3	TGCAGTGCAACTAGCTCTAGCACAGATACGCAGTATTTT	CSATSSSTDTQYF
TRBV28	.	15	.	TRBJ1-6	TGTGCCAGCATACCAGGGAGCTCCTATAATTCACCCCTCCACTTT	CASIPGSSYNSPLHF
TRBV20-1	many	13	TRBD1	TRBJ1-5	TGCAGTGCTGGGACAGGGAGTGATCAGCCCCAGCATTTT	CSAGTGSDQPQHF
TRBV14	.	16	.	TRBJ1-1	TGTGCCAGCAGCCAAGACCCCCGGGACCGAGGTACTGAAGCTTTCTTT	CASSQDPRDRGTEAFF
TRBV5-1	few	14	TRBD1	TRBJ1-1	TGCGCCAGCAGAGAAGCAGGGGGCCGTACTGAAGCTTTCTTT	CASREAGGRTEAFF
TRBV2	.	13	.	TRBJ1-4	TGTGCCACCAATAGACAGGCTAATGAAAAACTGTTTTTT	CATNRQANEKLFF
TRBV6-1	many	15	TRBD2	TRBJ2-7	TGTGCCAGCAGTGTTATTAGCGGGCCGACCTACGAGCAGTACTTC	CASSVISGPTYEQYF
TRBV10-3	.	13	.	TRBJ2-7	TGTGCCATCAGAAGCGGGTACTCCTACGAGCAGTACTTC	CAIRSGYSYEQYF
TRBV6-2/TRBV6-3	few	17	.	TRBJ2-1	TGTGCCAGCAGTTACGACCACCAAGCCGGGACTGACAATGAGCAGTTCTTC	CASSYDHQAGTDNEQFF